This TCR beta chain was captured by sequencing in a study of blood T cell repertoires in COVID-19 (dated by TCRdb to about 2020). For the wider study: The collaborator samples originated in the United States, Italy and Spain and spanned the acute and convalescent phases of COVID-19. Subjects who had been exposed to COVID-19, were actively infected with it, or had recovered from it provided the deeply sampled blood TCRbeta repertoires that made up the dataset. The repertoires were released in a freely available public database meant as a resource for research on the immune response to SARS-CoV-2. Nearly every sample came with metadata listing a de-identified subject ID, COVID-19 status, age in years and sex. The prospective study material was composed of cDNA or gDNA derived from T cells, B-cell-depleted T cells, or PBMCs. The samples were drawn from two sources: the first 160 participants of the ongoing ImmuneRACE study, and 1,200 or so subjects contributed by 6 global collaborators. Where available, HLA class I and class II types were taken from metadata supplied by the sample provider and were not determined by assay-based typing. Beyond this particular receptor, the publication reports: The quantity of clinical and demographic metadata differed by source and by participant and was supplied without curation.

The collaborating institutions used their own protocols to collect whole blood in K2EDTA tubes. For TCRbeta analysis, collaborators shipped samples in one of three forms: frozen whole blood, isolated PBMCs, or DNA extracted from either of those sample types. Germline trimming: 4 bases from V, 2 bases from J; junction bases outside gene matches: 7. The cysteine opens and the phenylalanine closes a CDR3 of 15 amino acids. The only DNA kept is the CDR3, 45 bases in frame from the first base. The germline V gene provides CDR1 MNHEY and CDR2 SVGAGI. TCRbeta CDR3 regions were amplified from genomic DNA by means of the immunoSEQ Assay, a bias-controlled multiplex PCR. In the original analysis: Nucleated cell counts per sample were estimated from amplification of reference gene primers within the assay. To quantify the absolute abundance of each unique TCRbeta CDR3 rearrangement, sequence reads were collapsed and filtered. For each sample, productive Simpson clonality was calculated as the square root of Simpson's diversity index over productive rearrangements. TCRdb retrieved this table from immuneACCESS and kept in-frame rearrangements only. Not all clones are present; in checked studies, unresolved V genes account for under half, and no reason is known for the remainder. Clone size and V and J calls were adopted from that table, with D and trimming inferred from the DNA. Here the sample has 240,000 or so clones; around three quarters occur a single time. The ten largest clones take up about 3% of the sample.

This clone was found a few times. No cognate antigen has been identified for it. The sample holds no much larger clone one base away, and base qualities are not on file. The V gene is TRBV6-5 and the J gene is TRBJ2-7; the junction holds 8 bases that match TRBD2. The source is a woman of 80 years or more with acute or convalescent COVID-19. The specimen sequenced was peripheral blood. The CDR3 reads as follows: CASSSAGVGTYEQYF. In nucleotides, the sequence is TGTGCCAGCAGTTCAGCGGGAGTGGGCACCTACGAGCAGTACTTC.